This TCR beta chain was profiled in a study of T cells in Graves' hyperthyroidism and ophthalmopathy. Germline assignment: CDR1 SNHLY and CDR2 FYNNEI. The CDR3 loop spans 16 amino acids. The V end lost 10 bases, the J end lost 0 bases, and 19 bases lay between the germline ends. This clonotype occurred once. Amplified TCR beta CDR3 regions derived from RNA transcripts. Researchers ran a first-round RT-PCR on the TCR CDR3 using the HTBI primer set. MiXCR, run by TCRdb on the multiplex PCR reads, gives a single entry per CDR3 protein. The data contain about 360,000 distinct CDR3 sequences, about 13% of them seen just once; the ten biggest clones take up around a tenth.

This sequence joins TRBV2 and TRBJ1-3, with D perhaps matching TRBD1 (5 bases). What was sequenced was blood. This receptor was identified in a woman under 30 with Graves' hyperthyroidism. CDR3 loop: CAIKDSPVYSGNTIYF. Here the CDR3 DNA reads TGTGCCATCAAAGACAGCCCCGTCTACTCTGGAAACACCATATATTTT.